The entry below describes one T cell receptor (beta chain). The antigen remains undetermined. Germline V gives CDR1 SGHKS, CDR2 YYEKEE (reference sequence). V lost 2 bases, J lost 2 bases, and 14 bases lay in between. The CDR3 consists of 17 residues. The data stem from a study of shared clonotypes between healthy human individuals. Study in general: Each donor's CD4 naive and CD4 memory cells filled three plates apiece, CD8 naive two, and CD8 memory one.

From CD4+ cells came CD45RA+ naive and CD45RA-negative memory subsets. The table came from immunoSEQ multiplex PCR; TCRdb's copy has only in-frame clones and leaves some out. In the table there are 780,000 or so clones, 72% of which are singletons. Regarding the study as a whole: In general, naive subsets displayed greater estimated richness than memory subsets did.

This rearrangement joins TRBV5-5 to TRBJ2-6; D is undetermined. The sequence derives from a woman in her 30s in good health. The sequenced material came from memory CD4+ T cells sorted from blood. The sample's subset: CD45RA-negative fraction. CDR3 nucleotides: TGTGCCAGCAGCTTCGGAATCACAGCCACTGGGGCCAACGTCCTGACTTTC. Its protein is CASSFGITATGANVLTF.